Detailed here is one T cell receptor (beta chain). V shed 0 bases and J shed 2 bases, with 9 bases lying between them. CDR1 SGDLS and CDR2 YYNGEE come from the germline V gene. This CDR3 is 14 amino acids long. These data are taken from a study of blood T cell repertoires in COVID-19. Study-wide background: Sites in the United States, Italy and Spain provided acute and convalescent COVID-19 samples. Sources were T cells, B-cell-depleted T cells, or PBMCs; the material itself was cDNA or gDNA.

In the source study's methods: It was from reference gene primer amplification that nucleated cell counts were estimated. Here immunoSEQ multiplex PCR was the method, and the copy in TCRdb shows in-frame clones only, minus some. The V and J calls and clone size are taken from that table; D and trimming were inferred from the DNA. Here the sample spans 200,000 to 300,000 clones, roughly 80% being singletons. The sequence came from a man in his 60s with acute or convalescent COVID-19. The chain is built from TRBV9 and TRBJ2-7, with a tentative D call TRBD1 (6 bases). Input material: peripheral blood. CDR3 sequence: CASSVDSGAYEQYF. CDR3 DNA: TGTGCCAGCAGCGTAGACTCAGGGGCCTACGAGCAGTACTTC.